This entry lists 24 T cell receptor beta chains sequenced from one sample in a study of Tregs in tolerant kidney transplant recipients. Clones were read by immunoSEQ multiplex PCR, and TCRdb kept only the in-frame ones, dropping some. The sample has 90,000 or so clones, more than 80% seen once. What was sequenced was CD8+ T cells from blood. The receptors were gathered from a human donor in good health.

The V and J genes are TRBV9 and TRBJ1-5, with D hard to call. CDR1 and CDR2 (germline): SGDLS, YYNGEE. The V end was cut by 0 bases, the J end by 0 bases, with 7 bases between. The CDR3 extends over 15 amino acids. The CDR3 loop is CASSVGIYSNQPQHF. Here the CDR3 DNA reads TGTGCCAGCAGCGTAGGAATTTATAGCAATCAGCCCCAGCATTTT. The whole variable domain, remainder taken from reference TRBV9 and TRBJ1-5, is DSGVTQTPKHLITATGQRVTLRCSPRSGDLSVYWYQQSLDQGLQFLIQYYNGEERAKGNILERFSAQQFPDLHSELNLSSLELGDSALYFCASSVGIYSNQPQHFGDGTRLSIL.

V and J are TRBV6-5 and TRBJ2-5, with D maybe TRBD1 (6 bases). Looked up from germline, CDR1 is MNHEY and CDR2 is SVGAGI. CDR3 length: 15 amino acids. The V end was cut by 8 bases, the J end by 1 base, with 17 bases between. The CDR3 here is CASLQGWGGQETQYF. The CDR3 DNA reads TGTGCCAGCCTACAGGGCTGGGGTGGCCAAGAGACCCAGTACTTC.

As DNA, the CDR3 is TGTGCCAGCAGTTACGGAAGACAGGGGGAGAACGACTACACCTTC. This sequence encodes CASSYGRQGENDYTF. V and J are TRBV6-5 and TRBJ1-2; 9 bases map to TRBD1. CDR3 length: 15 amino acids. CDR1 is MNHEY and CDR2 is SVGAGI in the germline V gene. After removal of 2 bases from V and 10 bases from J, the junction contained 11 bases not matched to a gene.

The chain has TRBV4-1 and TRBJ1-5, with D unresolved. The CDR3 length is 15 residues. CDR1 and CDR2 from the germline V gene are MGHRA and YSYEKL. V lost 8 bases, J lost 0 bases, and 14 bases lay in between. Written as DNA, the CDR3 is TGCGCCAGCGCTTCAGAACAACATAGCAATCAGCCCCAGCATTTT. It translates to CASASEQHSNQPQHF.

The V gene is TRBV7-9, the J gene TRBJ2-1; the D is unclear. This CDR3 spans 15 amino acids. V dropped 1 base and J dropped 3 bases, with 10 bases sitting between them. Germline CDR1 and CDR2: SEHNR and FQNEAQ (reference sequence). The CDR3 protein is CASSLVGPVYNEQFF. For the CDR3, the DNA is TGTGCCAGCAGCTTAGTCGGGCCGGTCTACAATGAGCAGTTCTTC. The full variable domain, with the rest looked up from reference TRBV7-9 and TRBJ2-1, is DTGVSQNPRHKITKRGQNVTFRCDPISEHNRLYWYRQTLGQGPEFLTYFQNEAQLEKSRLLSDRFSAERPKGSFSTLEIQRTEQGDSAMYLCASSLVGPVYNEQFFGPGTRLTVL.

The chain employs TRBV9 and TRBJ2-3; possible D gene TRBD1, 5 bases. This CDR3 has 11 residues. Trimming took 4 bases from V and 8 from J, leaving 8 bases between them. Germline loops: CDR1 SGDLS, CDR2 YYNGEE. CDR3 amino acids: CASSPRGTQYF. CDR3 bases: TGTGCCAGCAGCCCAAGGGGTACGCAGTATTTT.

The rearrangement uses TRBV11-2 and TRBJ2-1, with D unclear. Germline CDR1 reads SGHAT; CDR2 reads FQNNGV. This CDR3 spans 12 amino acids. Trimming took off 4 bases at V and 6 bases at J, with 7 bases between the two ends. Here the CDR3 DNA reads TGTGCCAGCAGCTCTAACGGCAATGAGCAGTTCTTC. Protein sequence: CASSSNGNEQFF.

The chain combines TRBV5-1 with TRBJ2-7, with TRBD1 matching over 7 bases. The CDR3 length is 15 residues. The ends lost 5 bases at V and 3 bases at J; junction bases unmatched: 11. The germline V gene has CDR1 SGHRS and CDR2 YFSETQ. CDR3 region: CASSFGGTESYEQYF. CDR3 nucleotides: TGCGCCAGCAGTTTTGGTGGGACAGAAAGCTACGAGCAGTACTTC.

The V and J genes are TRBV6-5 and TRBJ2-5; D unresolved. The CDR3 sequence is 12 residues long. CDR1 is MNHEY and CDR2 is SVGAGI in the germline V gene. The V end lost 10 bases, the J end lost 1 base, and 10 bases lay between the germline ends. The CDR3 here is CATTGLQETQYF. The CDR3 DNA is TGTGCCACCACCGGTCTCCAAGAGACCCAGTACTTC.

The V and J genes are TRBV13 and TRBJ2-1, with TRBD2 as a possible D gene (5 bases). Trimming left V 1 base short and J 0 bases short, with 7 bases between. CDR1 PRHDT and CDR2 FYEKMQ come from the germline V gene (reference sequence). CDR3 size: 15 residues. CDR3 amino acids: CASSLAGSSYNEQFF. In DNA, the CDR3 is TGTGCCAGCAGCTTAGCTGGGAGCTCCTACAATGAGCAGTTCTTC. Full variable domain (missing parts from reference TRBV13 and TRBJ2-1): AAGVIQSPRHLIKEKRETATLKCYPIPRHDTVYWYQQGPGQDPQFLISFYEKMQSDKGSIPDRFSAQQFSDYHSELNMSSLELGDSALYFCASSLAGSSYNEQFFGPGTRLTVL.

V usage is TRBV9 and J usage is TRBJ1-2; possible D gene TRBD1, 5 bases. The CDR3 is 17 amino acids. The germline gives CDR1 SGDLS, CDR2 YYNGEE. Trimming took off 3 bases at V and 1 base at J, with 19 bases between the two ends. The CDR3 loop is CASSGASDRTFNYGYTF. The CDR3 nucleotides read TGTGCCAGCAGCGGAGCGAGCGACAGAACCTTTAACTATGGCTACACCTTC.

The chain recombines TRBV6-5 with TRBJ2-7, with 9 bases matching TRBD1. CDR1 and CDR2 (germline): MNHEY, SVGAGI. The CDR3 is made up of 15 amino acids. V gave up 7 bases and J gave up 3 bases; unmatched junction bases: 10. The CDR3: CASILTGGSYYEQYF. The CDR3 DNA is TGTGCCAGCATCCTGACAGGGGGGAGCTACTACGAGCAGTACTTC.

The V and J genes are TRBV4-2 and TRBJ2-1; TRBD2 is a possible D gene (7 bases). Per the germline V gene, CDR1 is LGHNA and CDR2 is YNFKEQ. The CDR3 is 14 amino acids. Deletions cut 6 bases from V and 2 bases from J, with 11 bases between. The CDR3 here is CASREGGPYNEQFF. CDR3 sequence (DNA): TGTGCCAGCAGGGAGGGGGGGCCCTACAATGAGCAGTTCTTC.

This chain connects TRBV29-1 to TRBJ2-3; D unresolved. The V and J ends lost 2 bases and 3 bases respectively, with 9 bases between them. This CDR3 is 13 amino acids long. Germline-derived CDR1 and CDR2 are SQVTM and ANQGSEA. The DNA of the CDR3 is TGCAGCGTTGAATGGCCTGGGACAGATACGCAGTATTTT. The encoded protein is CSVEWPGTDTQYF.

The genes are TRBV27 and TRBJ2-7, with 8 bases matching TRBD1. Germline CDR1 is MNHEY and CDR2 is SMNVEV (reference sequence). V dropped 4 bases and J dropped 4; count of bases not matched to a gene: 6. The CDR3 is 14 residues long. The DNA for the CDR3 is TGTGCCAGCAGTTACAACAGGGGGTCGTACGAGCAGTACTTC. As protein: CASSYNRGSYEQYF.

This chain connects TRBV19 to TRBJ2-3; 9 nucleotides line up with TRBD1. The CDR3 spans 16 residues. Germline V gene lookup returns CDR1 LNHDA and CDR2 SQIVND (reference sequence). The ends lost 4 bases at V and 1 base at J; junction bases unmatched: 6. The CDR3 loop is CASSKGQGRGTDTQYF. Here the CDR3 DNA reads TGTGCCAGTAGTAAGGGACAGGGACGGGGCACAGATACGCAGTATTTT.

The gene calls are TRBV19 and TRBJ1-5; 9 positions match TRBD1. The CDR3 sequence is 17 residues long. The junction had 16 bases not matched to a gene; V was cut back by 4 bases and J by 9 bases. Per germline, CDR1 LNHDA and CDR2 SQIVND (reference sequence). CDR3 region: CASSTRDRDVTIRPQHF. DNA for the CDR3: TGTGCCAGTAGTACCCGGGACAGGGACGTTACCATCCGGCCCCAGCATTTT. The variable domain in full, completed from reference TRBV19 and TRBJ1-5, reads DGGITQSPKYLFRKEGQNVTLSCEQNLNHDAMYWYRQDPGQGLRLIYYSQIVNDFQKGDIAEGYSVSREKKESFPLTVTSAQKNPTAFYLCASSTRDRDVTIRPQHFGDGTRLSIL.

This rearrangement joins TRBV4-1 to TRBJ2-4; D is unclear. V lost 2 bases, J lost 0 bases, and 5 bases lay in between. The CDR3 contains 14 residues. The germline CDR1 and CDR2 sequences are MGHRA and YSYEKL. The CDR3: CASSQLRAKNIQYF. As DNA, the CDR3 is TGCGCCAGCAGCCAACTCCGAGCCAAAAACATTCAGTACTTC.

The chain uses TRBV9 and TRBJ2-1; D not resolved. Trimming left V 0 bases short and J 10 bases short, with 5 bases between. This CDR3 comprises 11 residues. CDR1 is SGDLS, CDR2 YYNGEE, per germline. The CDR3 is CASSVEREQFF. The CDR3 DNA is TGTGCCAGCAGCGTAGAGAGGGAGCAGTTCTTC.

V is TRBV5-4 and J is TRBJ2-2; D gene unclear. Germline CDR1 and CDR2: SGHNT and YYREEE (reference sequence). Trimming took off 6 bases at V and 6 bases at J, with 6 bases between the two ends. The CDR3 spans 11 residues. The chain's CDR3 is CASTASGELFF. The CDR3 region has the DNA TGTGCCAGCACGGCGTCCGGGGAGCTGTTTTTT. Variable domain in full (rest from reference TRBV5-4 and TRBJ2-2): ETGVTQSPTHLIKTRGQQVTLRCSSQSGHNTVSWYQQALGQGPQFIFQYYREEENGRGNFPPRFSGLQFPNYSSELNVNALELDDSALYLCASTASGELFFGEGSRLTVL.

The V and J genes are TRBV27 and TRBJ1-2; D possibly corresponds to TRBD1 (6 bases). V was clipped by 3 bases and J by 4 bases, with 9 bases between them. The germline V gene encodes CDR1 MNHEY and CDR2 SMNVEV (reference sequence). The CDR3 contains 13 residues. The CDR3 reads CASSFARGYGYTF. CDR3 DNA sequence: TGTGCCAGCAGTTTTGCCAGGGGCTATGGCTACACCTTC.

This clone was counted between two and nine times. The V and J genes are TRBV13 and TRBJ2-7, with TRBD2 as a possible D gene (5 bases). The germline V and J ends were trimmed by 5 bases and 6 bases, with 11 bases remaining between them. The CDR3 is 12 amino acids. Germline values: CDR1 PRHDT, CDR2 FYEKMQ (reference sequence). The CDR3 region is CASSQSGGEQYF. The CDR3 DNA is TGTGCCAGCAGCCAGTCCGGAGGCGAGCAGTACTTC.

This chain joins TRBV20-1 and TRBJ2-7; no clear D. V was trimmed by 4 bases and J by 5 bases, leaving 9 bases between them. CDR1 DFQATT and CDR2 SNEGSKA come from the germline V gene (reference sequence). CDR3 length: 11 amino acids. CDR3 sequence: CSAMYGHEQYF. The CDR3 DNA reads TGCAGTGCTATGTATGGACACGAGCAGTACTTC.

The CDR3 nucleotides are TGTGCCAGCGCACAGGAGGATGCCTACGAGCAGTACTTC. Translating it yields CASAQEDAYEQYF. The V gene is TRBV19, the J gene TRBJ2-7; D tentatively fits TRBD1 or TRBD2 (5 bases each). V was cut by 9 bases and J by 2 bases, with 14 bases left in between. Germline-derived CDR1 and CDR2 are LNHDA and SQIVND (reference sequence). The CDR3 spans 13 residues.